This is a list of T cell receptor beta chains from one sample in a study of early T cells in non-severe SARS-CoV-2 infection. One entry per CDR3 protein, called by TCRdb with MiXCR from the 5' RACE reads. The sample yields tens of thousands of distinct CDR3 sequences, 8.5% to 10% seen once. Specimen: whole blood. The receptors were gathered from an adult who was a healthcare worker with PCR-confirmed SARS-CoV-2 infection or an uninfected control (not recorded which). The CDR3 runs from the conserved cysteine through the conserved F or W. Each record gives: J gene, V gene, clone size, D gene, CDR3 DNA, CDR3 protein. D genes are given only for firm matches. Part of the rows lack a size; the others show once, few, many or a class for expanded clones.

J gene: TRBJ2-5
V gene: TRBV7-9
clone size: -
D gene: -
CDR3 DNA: -
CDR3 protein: CASSLVGSGSLYF

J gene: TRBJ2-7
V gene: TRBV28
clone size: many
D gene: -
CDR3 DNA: TGTGCCAGCAGGGCCGGGACTTCCAAGCCTCACGAGCAGTACTTC
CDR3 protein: CASRAGTSKPHEQYF

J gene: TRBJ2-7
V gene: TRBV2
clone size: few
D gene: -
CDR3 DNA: TGTGCCAGCAGGAGGGACTTTCAACCCCCCTACGAGCAGTACTTC
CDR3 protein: CASRRDFQPPYEQYF

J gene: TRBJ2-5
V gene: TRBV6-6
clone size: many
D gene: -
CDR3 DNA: TGTGCCAGCAGTAATTGGAACCAAGAGACCCAGTACTTC
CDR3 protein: CASSNWNQETQYF

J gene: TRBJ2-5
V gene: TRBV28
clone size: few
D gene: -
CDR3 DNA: TGTGCCAGCAGTTCCCGGAGGAGGGCCGGGGAGACCCAGTACTTC
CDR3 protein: CASSSRRRAGETQYF

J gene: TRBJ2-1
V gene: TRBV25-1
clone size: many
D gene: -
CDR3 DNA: TGTGCCAGCAGTAACCTGGAGGTTAGCAATGAGCAGTTCTTC
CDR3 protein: CASSNLEVSNEQFF

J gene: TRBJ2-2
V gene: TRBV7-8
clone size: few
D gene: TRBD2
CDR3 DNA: TGTGCCAGCAGCTCCGGGACTAGGGAGTTCTCCGGGGAGCTGTTTTTT
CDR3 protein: CASSSGTREFSGELFF

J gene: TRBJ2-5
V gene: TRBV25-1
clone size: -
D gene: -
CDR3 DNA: TGTGCCAGCACTAGTCAGCAAGAGACCCAGTACTTC
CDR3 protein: CASTSQQETQYF

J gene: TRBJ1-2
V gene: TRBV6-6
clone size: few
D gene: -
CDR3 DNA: TGTGCCAGCAGTTCACAACAGGGAGACTATGGCTACACCTTC
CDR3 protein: CASSSQQGDYGYTF

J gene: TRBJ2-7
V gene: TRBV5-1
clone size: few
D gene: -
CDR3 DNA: TGCGCCAGCAGCCCCGGCATGGTTTTCGGCGGAGAGCAGTACTTC
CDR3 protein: CASSPGMVFGGEQYF

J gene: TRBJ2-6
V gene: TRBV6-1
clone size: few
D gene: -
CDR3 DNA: TGTGCCAGCAGTGAAGAGCCTGCTGGGGCCAACGTCCTGACTTTC
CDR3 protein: CASSEEPAGANVLTF

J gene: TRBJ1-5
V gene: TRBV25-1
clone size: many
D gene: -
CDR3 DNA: TGTGCCAGCAGCAGGGGAGAATACAGCAATCAGCCCCAGCATTTT
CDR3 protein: CASSRGEYSNQPQHF

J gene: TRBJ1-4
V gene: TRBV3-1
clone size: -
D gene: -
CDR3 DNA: TGTGCCAGCAGTGAAAACCCGGCAGGTGGAAAACTGTTTTTT
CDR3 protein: CASSENPAGGKLFF

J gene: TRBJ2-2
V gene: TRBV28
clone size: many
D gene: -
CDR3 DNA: TGTGCCAGCAGTACGCGATACAACACCGGGGAGCTGTTTTTT
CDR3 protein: CASSTRYNTGELFF

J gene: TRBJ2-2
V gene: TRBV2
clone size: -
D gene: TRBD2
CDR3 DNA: TGTGCCACATCCGGACTAGCGGGAGGGCCGAACACCGGGGAGCTGTTTTTT
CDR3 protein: CATSGLAGGPNTGELFF

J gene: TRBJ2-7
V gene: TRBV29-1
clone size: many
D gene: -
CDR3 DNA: TGCAGCGTTGAAGTCGACCACTACGAGCAGTACTTC
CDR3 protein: CSVEVDHYEQYF

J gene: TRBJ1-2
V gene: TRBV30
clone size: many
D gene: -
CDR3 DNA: TGTGCCTGGAATGATTGGGGCCTACTCTATGGCTACACCTTC
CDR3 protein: CAWNDWGLLYGYTF

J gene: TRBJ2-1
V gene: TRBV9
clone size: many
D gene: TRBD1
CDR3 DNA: TGTGCCAGCAGCGTAGCCCCGACAGGGGGCTCCTACAATGAGCAGTTCTTC
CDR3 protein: CASSVAPTGGSYNEQFF

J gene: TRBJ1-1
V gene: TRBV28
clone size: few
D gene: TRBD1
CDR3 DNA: TGTGCCAGCATAACAGGGGACACTGAAGCTTTCTTT
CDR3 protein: CASITGDTEAFF

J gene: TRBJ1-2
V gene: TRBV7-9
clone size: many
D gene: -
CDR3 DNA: TGTGCCAGCAGCTTCGGGCAGGGGTCCGATGGCTACACCTTC
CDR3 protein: CASSFGQGSDGYTF

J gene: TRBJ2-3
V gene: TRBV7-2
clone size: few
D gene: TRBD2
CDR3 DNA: TGTGCCAGCAGTCCCCGGGGGGAAAGCACAGATACGCAGTATTTT
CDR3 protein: CASSPRGESTDTQYF

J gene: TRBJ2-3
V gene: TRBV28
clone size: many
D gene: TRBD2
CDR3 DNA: TGTGCCAGCACACCCAGCGGGAAACCTTCAGATACGCAGTATTTT
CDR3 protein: CASTPSGKPSDTQYF

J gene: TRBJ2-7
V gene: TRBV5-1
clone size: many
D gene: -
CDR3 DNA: TGCGCCAGCAGCTTCGCTGGACAGTGGGCCTTGGAGCAGTACTTC
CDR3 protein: CASSFAGQWALEQYF

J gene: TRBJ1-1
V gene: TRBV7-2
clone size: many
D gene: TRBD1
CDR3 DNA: TGTGCCAGCAGCCGGGGGCTTAGTATAGGACAGGGGGCACACACTGAAGCTTTCTTT
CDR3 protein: CASSRGLSIGQGAHTEAFF

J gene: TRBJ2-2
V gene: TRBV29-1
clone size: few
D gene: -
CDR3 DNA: TGCAGCGTTGGACTTGGAGGAGGCCCCGGGGAGCTGTTTTTT
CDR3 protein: CSVGLGGGPGELFF

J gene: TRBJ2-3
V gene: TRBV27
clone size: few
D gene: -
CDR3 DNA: TGTGCCAGCAAAGCTTCTAGCACAGATACGCAGTATTTT
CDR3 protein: CASKASSTDTQYF

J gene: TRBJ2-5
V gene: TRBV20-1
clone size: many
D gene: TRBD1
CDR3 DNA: TGCAGTGCCAACGGACAGGGGCAAGAGACCCAGTACTTC
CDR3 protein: CSANGQGQETQYF

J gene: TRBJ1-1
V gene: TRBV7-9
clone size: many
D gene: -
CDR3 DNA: TGTGCCAGCAGCCGGGCCGGCGGGAACACTGAAGCTTTCTTT
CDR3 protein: CASSRAGGNTEAFF

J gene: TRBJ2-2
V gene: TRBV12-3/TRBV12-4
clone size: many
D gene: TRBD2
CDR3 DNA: TGTGCCAGCAGTCCAGGACTAGCGGGCGCGAACACCGGGGAGCTGTTTTTT
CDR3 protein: CASSPGLAGANTGELFF

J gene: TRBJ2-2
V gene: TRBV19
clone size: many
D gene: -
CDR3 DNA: TGTGCCAGTAGGTGGGGGCTGAACACCGGGGAGCTGTTTTTT
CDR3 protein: CASRWGLNTGELFF

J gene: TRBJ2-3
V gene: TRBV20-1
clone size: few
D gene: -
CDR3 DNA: TGCAGTGCTAGAGATTCAGGGAGGTTTCGGGATACGCAGTATTTT
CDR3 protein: CSARDSGRFRDTQYF

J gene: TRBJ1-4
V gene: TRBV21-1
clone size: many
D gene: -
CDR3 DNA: TGTGCCAGCAGCAAAGTGGATGACAGGGATGCAACTAATGAAAAACTGTTTTTT
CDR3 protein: CASSKVDDRDATNEKLFF

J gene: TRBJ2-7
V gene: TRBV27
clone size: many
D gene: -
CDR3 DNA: TGTGCCAGCAGTGCCAAACCTGGCTTCGAGCAGTACTTC
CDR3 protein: CASSAKPGFEQYF

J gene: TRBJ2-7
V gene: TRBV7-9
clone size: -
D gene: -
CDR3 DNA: TGTGCCAGCAGCATATCCCAGGACGAGCAGTACTTC
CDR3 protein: CASSISQDEQYF

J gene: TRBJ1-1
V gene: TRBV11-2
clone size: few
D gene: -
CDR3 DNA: TGTGCCAGCAGCTTACCATCTCTCCTGGCTTCGAGGACTGAAGCTTTCTTT
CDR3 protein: CASSLPSLLASRTEAFF

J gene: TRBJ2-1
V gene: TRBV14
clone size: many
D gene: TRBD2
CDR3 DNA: TGTGCCAGCAGCCAAGATAGGGGGCTAGCGGGAGTGGCGAGGTCCTACAATGAGCAGTTCTTC
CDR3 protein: CASSQDRGLAGVARSYNEQFF